The 23 T cell receptor beta chains below were found in one sample sequenced in a study of blood T cell repertoires in COVID-19 (dated by TCRdb to about 2020). Library preparation employed the immunoSEQ multiplex PCR assay. Drawn from immuneACCESS, this table holds only the in-frame rearrangements with V and J called that TCRdb kept. Clones are partly lost; checked studies trace under half to an unresolved V gene and leave the rest unexplained. This sample lists roughly 120,000 clones; about 84% were detected once. Jointly, the top ten make up roughly 5.4% of the sample. Sequenced material: peripheral blood. The receptors derive from a human donor in a cohort sampled during active COVID-19.

This clone was found a few times. This rearrangement joins TRBV2 to TRBJ1-5, with D possibly TRBD1 on 5 matching bases. Germline CDR1 is SNHLY and CDR2 is FYNNEI. This CDR3 comprises 12 residues. The V gene lost 7 bases and the J gene lost 6 bases, with 10 bases spanning the gap. The CDR3 loop reads CASNGAGQPQHF. The CDR3 region has the DNA TGTGCCAGCAATGGGGCAGGTCAGCCCCAGCATTTT.

The rearrangement uses TRBV2 and TRBJ1-2; 8 bases are a match to TRBD1. Per germline, CDR1 SNHLY and CDR2 FYNNEI. The V gene end was trimmed by 8 bases and the J gene end by 8 bases; junction bases not matched to a gene: 10. This CDR3 spans 13 amino acids. The DNA of the CDR3 is TGTGCCAGCCTCGCAGGGGGCTATGGCGGCTACACCTTC. This sequence encodes CASLAGGYGGYTF.

The chain carries TRBV18 and TRBJ2-5; 9 bases fit TRBD1. Per the germline V gene, CDR1 is KGHSH and CDR2 is LQKENI. Trimming cost V 4 bases and J 3 bases; bases outside gene matches: 12. This CDR3 is built from 17 residues. The CDR3 loop reads CASSQGQGGIYEETQYF. The DNA of the CDR3 is TGTGCCAGCTCACAGGGACAGGGAGGGATCTACGAAGAGACCCAGTACTTC.

This clone is a singleton in its sample. The CDR3 DNA follows: TGTGCCAGCAGGAAAGAGGGGGCGCGGGGAATGAACACTGAAGCTTTCTTT. It translates to CASRKEGARGMNTEAFF. This chain uses TRBV27 with TRBJ1-1, with 7 bases aligning to TRBD1. The CDR3 runs 17 residues. The germline gives CDR1 MNHEY, CDR2 SMNVEV (reference sequence). The V segment lost 6 bases and the J segment 0 bases; nucleotides outside the gene matches: 13.

The chain joins TRBV7-7 to TRBJ2-3; 11 positions match TRBD2. The V and J ends lost 1 base and 6 bases, in that order; junction bases with no gene match: 6. The CDR3 totals 16 residues. The V gene's germline CDR1 is SSHAT and CDR2 FNYEAQ (reference sequence). The DNA for the CDR3 is TGTGCCAGCAGCTTAGGTACTAGCGGGAGAATGGATACGCAGTATTTT. Amino acid sequence: CASSLGTSGRMDTQYF.

The CDR3 loop reads CAISEYQLWGTNSYNEQFF. CDR3 nucleotides: TGTGCCATCAGTGAATATCAGTTATGGGGGACTAACTCCTACAATGAGCAGTTCTTC. This chain uses TRBV10-3 with TRBJ2-1; TRBD2 matches at 7 bases. Germline-derived CDR1 and CDR2 are ENHRY and SYGVKD. J was trimmed by 0 bases and V by 3 bases; bases with no gene match: 14. The CDR3 length is 19 residues.

The CDR3 nucleotides read TGCGCCAGCGACCTCGGTTCAGCGGGAGTTACCAACGAGCAGTACTTC. Its protein is CASDLGSAGVTNEQYF. The rearrangement links TRBV5-1 to TRBJ2-7; 8 bases map to TRBD2. CDR3 size: 16 residues. Germline CDR1 SGHRS, CDR2 YFSETQ. V was pared by 7 bases and J by 5 bases, with 17 bases of the junction left unmatched.

J is TRBJ1-2 and V is TRBV12-3 or TRBV12-4; D perhaps matches TRBD1 (6 bases). Deletions cut 6 bases from V and 7 bases from J, with 15 bases between. The CDR3 loop spans 13 amino acids. The CDR3: CASSRTGLGGYTF. CDR3 nucleotide sequence: TGTGCCAGCAGCCGCACAGGGTTGGGTGGCTACACCTTC.

The chain combines TRBV29-1 with TRBJ2-1, with 10 positions matching TRBD2. Germline CDR1 is SQVTM and CDR2 is ANQGSEA. The CDR3 loop spans 14 amino acids. Trimming removed 4 bases from V and 12 bases from J; junction bases left unmatched: 12. The CDR3, as DNA: TGCAGCGTTGGTATCCTAGCGGGAGAAGGAAGGCAGTTCTTC. This translates into CSVGILAGEGRQFF.

This sequence joins TRBV7-2 and TRBJ2-1, with 8 bases that match TRBD2. The J segment lost 3 bases and the V segment lost 2 bases, leaving 6 bases of the junction unmatched. CDR3 length: 16 amino acids. Germline CDR1 and CDR2: SGHTA and FQGNSA. CDR3 amino acids: CASSLITSGYYNEQFF. The CDR3 DNA reads TGTGCCAGCAGCTTAATCACTAGCGGTTACTACAATGAGCAGTTCTTC.

The rearrangement uses TRBV10-3 and TRBJ2-5, with D hard to call. The CDR3 loop spans 13 amino acids. The germline V and J ends were trimmed by 4 bases and 3 bases, with 9 bases remaining between them. CDR1 is ENHRY and CDR2 is SYGVKD in the germline V gene. The CDR3 nucleotides are TGTGCCATCAGTGGCTCCGACAAAGAGACCCAGTACTTC. This encodes CAISGSDKETQYF.

This sequence joins TRBV3-1 (or the pseudogene TRBV3-2) and TRBJ2-3; 8 bases are a match to TRBD2. V dropped 3 bases and J dropped 3; count of bases not matched to a gene: 5. CDR1 and CDR2 (germline): LGHDT, YNNKEL (reference sequence). This CDR3 is 15 amino acids long. CDR3 in amino acids: CASSHKGLGTDTQYF. The CDR3 DNA sequence: TGTGCCAGCAGCCATAAGGGACTAGGGACAGATACGCAGTATTTT.

The genes are TRBV11-2 and TRBJ2-2; TRBD2 matches at 11 bases. This CDR3 comprises 15 residues. CDR1 and CDR2 from the germline V gene are SGHAT and FQNNGV. Losses at the gene ends were 5 bases for V and 5 bases for J; bases not matched to a gene: 4. The CDR3: CASSPRTSGTGELFF. In DNA form, the CDR3 reads TGTGCCAGCAGCCCTCGGACTAGCGGGACCGGGGAGCTGTTTTTT. Variable domain in full (rest from reference TRBV11-2 and TRBJ2-2): EAGVAQSPRYKIIEKRQSVAFWCNPISGHATLYWYQQILGQGPKLLIQFQNNGVVDDSQLPKDRFSAERLKGVDSTLKIQPAKLEDSAVYLCASSPRTSGTGELFFGEGSRLTVL.

V and J are TRBV12-3 or TRBV12-4 and TRBJ2-1; 7 bases fit TRBD1. This CDR3 has 12 amino acids. V lost 5 bases and J lost 9; bases outside the gene matches: 4. Written as DNA, the CDR3 is TGTGCCAGCAGTCCCACAGGGGCTGAGCAGTTCTTC. Translating gives CASSPTGAEQFF.

V gene TRBV20-1 combines with J gene TRBJ2-5; maybe TRBD1 (5 bases). The CDR3 totals 10 residues. V lost 6 bases, J lost 5 bases, and 7 bases lay in between. The germline V gene encodes CDR1 DFQATT and CDR2 SNEGSKA (reference sequence). Written as DNA, the CDR3 is TGCAGTGCGACAGAGGAGACCCAGTACTTC. Translation: CSATEETQYF.

This clone was seen just once. The rearrangement uses TRBV5-1 and TRBJ1-2, with TRBD1 identical over 7 bases. Germline V gives CDR1 SGHRS, CDR2 YFSETQ. This CDR3 region has 14 residues. The trim removed 3 bases at V and 4 bases at J, leaving 6 bases unmatched. CDR3 nucleotides: TGCGCCAGCAGCTCCGGGACAGCCGGCTATGGCTACACCTTC. Its protein product is CASSSGTAGYGYTF.

The gene calls are TRBV9 and TRBJ1-6, with D tentatively TRBD1 (5 bases). There are 16 residues in the CDR3. Trimming cost V 2 bases and J 7 bases, with 16 bases left between them. The germline CDR1 and CDR2 sequences are SGDLS and YYNGEE. CDR3 sequence reads: CASSVAPGLSNSPLHF. The CDR3 nucleotides are TGTGCCAGCAGCGTGGCTCCGGGACTGTCAAATTCACCCCTCCACTTT. The full variable domain, rest sourced from reference TRBV9 and TRBJ1-6, is DSGVTQTPKHLITATGQRVTLRCSPRSGDLSVYWYQQSLDQGLQFLIQYYNGEERAKGNILERFSAQQFPDLHSELNLSSLELGDSALYFCASSVAPGLSNSPLHFGNGTRLTVT.

The J gene is TRBJ1-2, the V gene TRBV4-3; 9 positions agree with TRBD1. J gave up 2 bases and V 0 bases, and 7 bases lay outside the gene matches. CDR3 size: 17 residues. Germline V CDR1 and CDR2: LGHNA, YSLEER. CDR3 sequence: CASSQDPYRGPNYGYTF. The CDR3 DNA reads TGCGCCAGCAGCCAAGACCCTTACAGGGGGCCGAACTATGGCTACACCTTC.

The V and J genes are TRBV18 and TRBJ2-5; D remains ambiguous. The CDR3 extends over 14 amino acids. Germline assignment: CDR1 KGHSH and CDR2 LQKENI. Trimming took off 0 bases at V and 3 bases at J, with 8 bases between the two ends. CDR3 sequence (DNA): TGTGCCAGCTCACCACCGAGGCCAGAAGAGACCCAGTACTTC. This gives the protein CASSPPRPEETQYF.

The chain employs TRBV11-3 and TRBJ2-2, with 8 bases fitting TRBD2. CDR1 is SGHNT, CDR2 YENEEA, per germline. V dropped 4 bases and J dropped 3; count of bases not matched to a gene: 7. The CDR3 extends over 16 amino acids. The CDR3 is CASSSAGTRYTGELFF. The CDR3 DNA sequence: TGTGCCAGCAGCTCAGCCGGGACTAGGTACACCGGGGAGCTGTTTTTT.

The DNA for the CDR3 is TGCGCCAGCAGCTGGCAGAATGGCTACACCTTC. Translating it yields CASSWQNGYTF. The gene calls are TRBV5-1 and TRBJ1-2, with unresolved D. The CDR3 has 11 residues. Per the germline V gene, CDR1 is SGHRS and CDR2 is YFSETQ. The V and J ends lost 3 bases and 6 bases respectively, with 6 bases between them.

The CDR3 DNA follows: TGTGCCAGCAGCACCGGACAGGGAGACGGCTACACCTTC. The encoded protein is CASSTGQGDGYTF. This chain connects TRBV9 to TRBJ1-2; 8 bases are a match to TRBD1. Germline V gives CDR1 SGDLS, CDR2 YYNGEE. CDR3 length equals 13 residues. Germline trimming cut 4 bases from V and 8 bases from J; bases unmatched to any gene: 7.

The V gene is TRBV9, the J gene TRBJ2-5; TRBD2 agrees at 10 bases. The CDR3 totals 18 residues. Trimming at V came to 9 bases and at J to 10 bases, leaving 27 bases not matched to a gene. Germline CDR1 reads SGDLS; CDR2 reads YYNGEE. The CDR3 DNA is TGTGCCACCCGGATGGGGGGGACCCGATTAGCGGGAGGACAGGACCAGTACTTC. It codes for CATRMGGTRLAGGQDQYF.